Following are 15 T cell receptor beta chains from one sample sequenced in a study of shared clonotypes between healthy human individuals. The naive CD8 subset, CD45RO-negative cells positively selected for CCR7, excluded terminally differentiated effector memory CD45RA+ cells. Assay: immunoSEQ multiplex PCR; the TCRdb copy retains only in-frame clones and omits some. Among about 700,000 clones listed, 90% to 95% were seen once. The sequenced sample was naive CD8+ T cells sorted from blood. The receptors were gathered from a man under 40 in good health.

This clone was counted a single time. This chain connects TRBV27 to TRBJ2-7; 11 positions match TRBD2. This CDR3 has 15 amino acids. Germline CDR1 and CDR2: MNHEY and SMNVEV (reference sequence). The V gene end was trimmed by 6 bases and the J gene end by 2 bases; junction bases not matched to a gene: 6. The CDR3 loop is CASSPWTSGPYEQYF. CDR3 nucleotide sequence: TGTGCCAGCAGCCCCTGGACTAGCGGGCCCTACGAGCAGTACTTC.

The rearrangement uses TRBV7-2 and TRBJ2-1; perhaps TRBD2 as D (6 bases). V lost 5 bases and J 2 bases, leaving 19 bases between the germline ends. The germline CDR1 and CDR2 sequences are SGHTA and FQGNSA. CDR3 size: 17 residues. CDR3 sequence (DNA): TGTGCCAGCAGCCCCTACCCCCAGCGGGCAACCTACAATGAGCAGTTCTTC. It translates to CASSPYPQRATYNEQFF.

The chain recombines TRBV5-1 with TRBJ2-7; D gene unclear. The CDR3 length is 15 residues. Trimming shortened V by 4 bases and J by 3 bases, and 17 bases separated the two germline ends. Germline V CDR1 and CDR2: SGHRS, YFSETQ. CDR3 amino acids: CASSPRVQTDYEQYF. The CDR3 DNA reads TGCGCCAGCAGCCCTCGGGTACAGACCGACTACGAGCAGTACTTC.

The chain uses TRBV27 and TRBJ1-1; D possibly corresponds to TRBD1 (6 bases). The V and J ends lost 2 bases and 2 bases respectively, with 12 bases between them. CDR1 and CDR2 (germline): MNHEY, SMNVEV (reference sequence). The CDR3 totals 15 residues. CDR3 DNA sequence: TGTGCCAGCAGTTTAATTGGGGGGCCCAACACTGAAGCTTTCTTT. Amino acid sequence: CASSLIGGPNTEAFF.

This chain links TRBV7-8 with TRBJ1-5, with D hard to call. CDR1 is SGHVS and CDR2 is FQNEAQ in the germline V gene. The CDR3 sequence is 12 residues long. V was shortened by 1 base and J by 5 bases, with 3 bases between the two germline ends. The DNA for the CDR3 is TGTGCCAGCAGCTTAGGGGATCAGCCCCAGCATTTT. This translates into CASSLGDQPQHF.

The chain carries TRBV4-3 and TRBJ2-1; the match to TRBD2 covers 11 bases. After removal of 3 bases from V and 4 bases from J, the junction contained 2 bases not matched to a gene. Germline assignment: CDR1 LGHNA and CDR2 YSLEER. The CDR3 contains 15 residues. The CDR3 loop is CASSHRLAGYNEQFF. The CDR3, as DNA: TGCGCCAGCAGCCACCGACTAGCGGGGTACAATGAGCAGTTCTTC.

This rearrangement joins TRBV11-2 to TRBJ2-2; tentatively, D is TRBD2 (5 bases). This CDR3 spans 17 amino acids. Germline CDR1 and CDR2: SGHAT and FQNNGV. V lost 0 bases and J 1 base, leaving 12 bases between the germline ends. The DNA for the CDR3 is TGTGCCAGCAGCTTAGATTTGAGCGGAGGGAACACCGGGGAGCTGTTTTTT. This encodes CASSLDLSGGNTGELFF.

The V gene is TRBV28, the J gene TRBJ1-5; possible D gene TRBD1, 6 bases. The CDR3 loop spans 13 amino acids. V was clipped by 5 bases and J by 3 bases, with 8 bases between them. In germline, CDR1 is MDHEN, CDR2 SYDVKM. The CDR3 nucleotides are TGTGCCAGCAGTGACAGGAACAATCAGCCCCAGCATTTT. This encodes CASSDRNNQPQHF.

The CDR3 DNA reads TGCAGCGTTGAAGATCTCGCCAGCGAGCAGTACTTC. It specifies CSVEDLASEQYF. The chain joins TRBV29-1 to TRBJ2-7; D call uncertain. The CDR3 is made up of 12 amino acids. Germline-derived CDR1 and CDR2 are SQVTM and ANQGSEA. V lost 0 bases to trimming and J lost 6 bases, with 9 bases between them.

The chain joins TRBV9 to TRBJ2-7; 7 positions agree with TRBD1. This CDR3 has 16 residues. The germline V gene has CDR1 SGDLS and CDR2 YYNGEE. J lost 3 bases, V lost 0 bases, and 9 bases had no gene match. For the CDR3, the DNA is TGTGCCAGCAGCGTAGATGGAACAGGGGCCTACTACGAGCAGTACTTC. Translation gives CASSVDGTGAYYEQYF.

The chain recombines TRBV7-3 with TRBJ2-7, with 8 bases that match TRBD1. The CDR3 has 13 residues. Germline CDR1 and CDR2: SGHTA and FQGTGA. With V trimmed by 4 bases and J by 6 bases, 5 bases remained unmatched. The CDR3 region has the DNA TGTGCCAGCAGCTCCCTCGGACAGGGCGAGCAGTACTTC. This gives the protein CASSSLGQGEQYF.

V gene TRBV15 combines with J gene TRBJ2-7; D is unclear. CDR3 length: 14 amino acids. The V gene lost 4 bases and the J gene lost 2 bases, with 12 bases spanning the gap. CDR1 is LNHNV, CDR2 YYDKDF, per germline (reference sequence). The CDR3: CATSKALFTYEQYF. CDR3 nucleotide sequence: TGTGCCACCAGCAAAGCGTTATTTACCTACGAGCAGTACTTC.

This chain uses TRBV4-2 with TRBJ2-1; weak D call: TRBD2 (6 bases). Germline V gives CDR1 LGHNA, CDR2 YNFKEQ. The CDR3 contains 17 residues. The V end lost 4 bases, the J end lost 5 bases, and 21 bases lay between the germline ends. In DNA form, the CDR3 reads TGTGCCAGCAGCCCCCGCCTAAACGGGGGTCGCAACAATGAGCAGTTCTTC. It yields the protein CASSPRLNGGRNNEQFF.

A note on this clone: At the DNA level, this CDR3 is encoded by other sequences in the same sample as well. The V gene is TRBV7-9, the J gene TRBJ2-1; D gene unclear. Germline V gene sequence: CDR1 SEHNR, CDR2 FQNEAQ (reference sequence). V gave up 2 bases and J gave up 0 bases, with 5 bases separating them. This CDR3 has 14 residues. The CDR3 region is CASSLPSSYNEQFF. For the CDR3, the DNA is TGTGCCAGCAGCTTACCATCCTCCTACAATGAGCAGTTCTTC.

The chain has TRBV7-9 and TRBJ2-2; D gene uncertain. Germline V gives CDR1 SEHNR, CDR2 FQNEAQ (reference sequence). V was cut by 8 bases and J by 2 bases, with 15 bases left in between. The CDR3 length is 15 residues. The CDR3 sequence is CASPYGRPNTGELFF. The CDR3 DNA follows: TGTGCCAGCCCCTATGGACGGCCAAACACCGGGGAGCTGTTTTTT.